Listed below are T cell receptor beta chains from one sample, sequenced in a study of blood T cell repertoires in COVID-19. Produced via immunoSEQ multiplex PCR; TCRdb's table is partial and in-frame only. The table records some 250,000 clones, approximately 86% of them present only once. The specimen sequenced was PBMCs or T cells enriched from blood (not recorded which). The receptors here all came from a woman aged 40 to 50 with acute COVID-19. The CDR3 runs from the conserved cysteine through the conserved F or W. Each record gives: CDR3 length, J gene, V gene, clone size, D gene, CDR3 protein, CDR3 DNA. D genes are given only for firm matches. Size values are once, few and many counts, or a class for expanded clones, and some rows have none.

>11|TRBJ2-7|TRBV19|-|-
CASVYRNEQYF
TGTGCCAGTGTCTACAGGAACGAGCAGTACTTC
>17|TRBJ2-3|TRBV18|-|TRBD2
CASSLIAGGSAGDTQYF
TGTGCCAGCTCATTAATAGCGGGAGGAAGCGCGGGCGATACGCAGTATTTT
>16|TRBJ1-5|TRBV3-1/TRBV3-2|-|-
CASSQDSGGSNQPQHF
TGTGCCAGCAGCCAAGATTCGGGGGGTAGCAATCAGCCCCAGCATTTT
>15|TRBJ2-1|TRBV7-6|-|-
CASSLDGREYNEQFF
TGTGCCAGCAGCTTAGACGGGAGAGAGTACAATGAGCAGTTCTTC
>18|TRBJ1-2|TRBV2|-|-
CASSEPSRGRVDNYGYTF
TGTGCCAGCAGTGAACCAAGCAGGGGCAGGGTGGATAACTATGGCTACACCTTC
>15|TRBJ1-3|TRBV5-1|-|-
CASSLVPNSGNTIYF
TGCGCCAGCAGCTTGGTCCCAAACTCTGGAAACACCATATATTTT
>13|TRBJ1-4|TRBV12-3/TRBV12-4|-|TRBD1
CASSSTGSEKLFF
TGTGCCAGCAGTTCGACAGGGAGTGAAAAACTGTTTTTT
>14|TRBJ2-7|TRBV10-3|few|-
CAIGPGASSYEQYF
TGTGCCATCGGTCCAGGGGCGAGCTCCTACGAGCAGTACTTC
>12|TRBJ1-1|TRBV6-5|-|-
CASSYGQGTAFF
TGTGCCAGCAGTTACGGTCAGGGGACAGCTTTCTTT
>16|TRBJ1-4|TRBV3-1/TRBV3-2|-|TRBD1
CASSRTTGSSNEKLFF
TGTGCCAGCAGCCGGACGACAGGGTCGTCTAATGAAAAACTGTTTTTT
>14|TRBJ2-3|TRBV19|-|-
CASSTSTSTDTQYF
TGTGCCAGTAGTACGAGCACCAGCACAGATACGCAGTATTTT
>15|TRBJ2-7|TRBV28|-|TRBD1
CASSLVGQGAYEQYF
TGTGCCAGCAGTTTAGTAGGACAGGGGGCCTACGAGCAGTACTTC
>13|TRBJ1-1|TRBV2|-|TRBD1
CASSAGQATRTFF
TGTGCCAGCAGTGCAGGACAGGCGACTCGGACCTTCTTT
>15|TRBJ2-4|TRBV10-3|-|-
CAISGKQASADIQYF
TGTGCCATCAGTGGTAAACAGGCGTCTGCGGACATTCAGTACTTC
>16|TRBJ2-7|TRBV28|-|TRBD1
CASSSIRTGGFYEQYF
TGTGCCAGCAGTTCTATTAGGACAGGGGGCTTTTACGAGCAGTACTTC
>15|TRBJ2-3|TRBV10-1|-|TRBD1
CASSGTGLGTDTQYF
TGCGCCAGCAGTGGGACAGGGCTGGGCACAGATACGCAGTATTTT
>14|TRBJ2-7|TRBV5-1|-|-
CASSLSTGVYEQYF
TGCGCCAGCAGCTTGTCTACAGGTGTCTACGAGCAGTACTTC
>15|TRBJ2-7|TRBV24-1|-|TRBD2
CATSDFQAGGWEQYF
TGTGCCACCAGTGACTTCCAAGCGGGAGGGTGGGAGCAGTACTTC
>19|TRBJ2-1|TRBV9|-|TRBD2
CASSVGLAGVFSTYNEQFF
TGTGCCAGCAGCGTAGGTCTAGCGGGAGTCTTTAGCACCTACAATGAGCAGTTCTTC
>15|TRBJ1-5|TRBV6-6|-|-
CASSGGGISNQPQHF
TGTGCCAGCAGTGGGGGAGGGATTAGCAATCAGCCCCAGCATTTT
>17|TRBJ2-3|TRBV7-6|-|TRBD1
CASSLEGTGVSTDTQYF
TGTGCCAGCAGCTTAGAGGGCACAGGGGTCAGCACAGATACGCAGTATTTT
>14|TRBJ2-1|TRBV6-5|-|TRBD2
CASSLGLGASEQFF
TGTGCCAGCAGTTTGGGACTAGGGGCGAGTGAGCAGTTCTTC
>13|TRBJ2-2|TRBV12-3/TRBV12-4|-|TRBD2
CASGREIAGELFF
TGTGCCAGCGGGCGGGAGATCGCCGGGGAGCTGTTTTTT
>14|TRBJ1-6|TRBV19|-|TRBD1
CASSIVTGVSPLHF
TGTGCCAGTAGTATAGTGACAGGGGTTTCACCCCTCCACTTT
>16|TRBJ2-3|TRBV3-1/TRBV3-2|-|-
CASSQGRGFDTDTQYF
TGTGCCAGCAGCCAAGGAAGGGGATTTGATACAGATACGCAGTATTTT
>15|TRBJ1-4|TRBV6-5|-|-
CASTLTGATNEKLFF
TGTGCCAGCACCTTGACGGGTGCAACTAATGAAAAACTGTTTTTT
>15|TRBJ2-1|TRBV5-1|-|-
CASSLVTSSNNEQFF
TGCGCCAGCAGCTTGGTTACTAGCTCCAACAATGAGCAGTTCTTC
>15|TRBJ1-2|TRBV7-9|-|TRBD1
CASSAGSGQVYGYTF
TGTGCCAGCAGCGCCGGGTCGGGACAGGTCTATGGCTACACCTTC
>18|TRBJ2-7|TRBV18|-|TRBD1
CASSPLGTGLSISYEQYF
TGTGCCAGCTCACCATTGGGGACAGGGCTTTCTATCTCCTACGAGCAGTACTTC
>13|TRBJ1-1|TRBV29-1|-|-
CSVETAQGTEAFF
TGCAGCGTTGAGACAGCCCAGGGCACTGAAGCTTTCTTT
>15|TRBJ2-2|TRBV7-8|many|-
CASSLPSGNTGELFF
TGTGCCAGCAGCTTACCTTCGGGGAACACCGGGGAGCTGTTTTTT
>17|TRBJ2-1|TRBV5-1|-|TRBD2
CASSSSGTSGRNNEQFF
TGCGCCAGCAGCTCCTCCGGGACTAGCGGAAGAAACAATGAGCAGTTCTTC
>15|TRBJ1-4|TRBV3-1/TRBV3-2|-|TRBD1
CASSQGTGGYEKLFF
TGTGCCAGCAGCCAAGGGACAGGGGGGTATGAAAAACTGTTTTTT
>18|TRBJ2-6|TRBV7-3|-|TRBD1
CASSSETGGVYGANVLTF
TGTGCCAGCAGCTCCGAGACAGGGGGCGTATATGGGGCCAACGTCCTGACTTTC
>15|TRBJ1-2|TRBV5-5|once|-
CATTFLRGPNYGYTF
TGTGCCACCACTTTTTTGCGGGGACCTAACTATGGCTACACCTTC
>15|TRBJ2-1|TRBV4-2|once|TRBD2
CASSQVLAGYNEQFF
TGTGCCAGCAGCCAAGTGTTAGCGGGATACAATGAGCAGTTCTTC
>16|TRBJ2-5|TRBV5-4|-|TRBD2
CASSAPGLAGAETQYF
TGTGCCAGCAGCGCGCCGGGACTAGCGGGAGCAGAGACCCAGTACTTC
>15|TRBJ2-7|TRBV19|once|TRBD2
CASSIAGTSPHEQYF
TGTGCCAGTAGTATAGCCGGGACTAGCCCCCACGAGCAGTACTTC
>14|TRBJ2-7|TRBV19|-|TRBD2
CASSRGPGGYEQYF
TGTGCCAGTAGTAGGGGACCGGGGGGCTACGAGCAGTACTTC
>17|TRBJ1-5|TRBV7-8|-|TRBD1
CASSLAVGQGTGQPQHF
TGTGCCAGCAGCTTAGCAGTCGGACAGGGTACGGGTCAGCCCCAGCATTTT
>13|TRBJ1-2|TRBV11-2|few|TRBD1
CASSLAGGNGYTF
TGTGCCAGCAGCCTAGCAGGGGGCAATGGCTACACCTTC
>11|TRBJ1-1|TRBV30|-|-
CAYMISTEAFF
TGTGCCTACATGATAAGCACTGAAGCTTTCTTT
>14|TRBJ2-7|TRBV7-8|-|TRBD2
CASSLVAGGYEQYF
TGTGCCAGCAGCTTAGTAGCGGGAGGCTACGAGCAGTACTTC
>13|TRBJ1-2|TRBV14|-|-
CASSPAGASGYTF
TGTGCCAGCAGCCCCGCTGGGGCTAGTGGCTACACCTTC
>13|TRBJ1-4|TRBV5-1|-|TRBD1
CASKTGPNEKLFF
TGCGCCAGTAAGACAGGGCCGAATGAAAAACTGTTTTTT
>14|TRBJ1-4|TRBV7-9|-|TRBD1
CASSRTGVNEKLFF
TGTGCCAGCAGCCGCACAGGGGTGAATGAAAAACTGTTTTTT
>18|TRBJ2-1|TRBV5-1|-|TRBD2
CASSFTTGTSGPYNEQFF
TGCGCCAGCAGCTTCACAACCGGGACTAGCGGTCCGTACAATGAGCAGTTCTTC
>15|TRBJ2-5|TRBV5-8|-|TRBD1
CASSLGVGQGETQYF
TGTGCCAGCAGCTTGGGCGTAGGACAGGGAGAGACCCAGTACTTC